What follows describes a single T cell receptor (beta chain). Its target is unknown. PCR primers comprised 60 Vbeta and 13 Jbeta primers. TCRdb's table, derived via immunoSEQ multiplex PCR, lists solely in-frame clones and lacks some. This sample has more than 150,000 clones, with roughly 79% found just once. This record belongs to a study of cytomegalovirus exposure and HLA in healthy donors. Study-level results: Later analysis identified a missense DCLRE1C variant that was linked to TCR beta V- and J-gene trimming. Common viral pathogens seemed to be connected with several of the most significant clusters, according to a later analysis.

With 4 bases clipped from V and 2 bases from J, the junction kept 10 bases outside the gene matches. Germline V gives CDR1 SGDLS, CDR2 YYNGEE. CDR3 size: 17 residues. The sequenced material came from PBMCs. This chain links TRBV9 with TRBJ2-3; 10 bases fit TRBD1. The TCR was taken from a man aged 45-65 years in good health and CMV-seropositive. CDR3 in DNA: TGTGCCAGCAGCCCCGCGGTAGGGACAGGGGCCACAGATACGCAGTATTTT. Translation: CASSPAVGTGATDTQYF.